These T cell receptor beta chains were read from a single sample in a study of T-cell memory formation after mild COVID-19. Via MiXCR, TCRdb re-called the 5' RACE reads, giving one row per CDR3 protein. The sample yields around 430,000 distinct CDR3 sequences, 16% seen once. Sequenced: PBMCs or a T cell subset sorted from them (not recorded which). These receptors all come from a man aged 18-30 years who had mild COVID-19 (a few samples of this study predate the infection). Cell type and time point are not known. Each CDR3 is given with its conserved first and last residue. D genes are given only for firm matches. Not every row has a clone size; where given, it reads once, few, many or a size class.

abundance	v_gene	d_gene	j_gene	CDR3aa	CDR3nt
-	TRBV9	-	TRBJ2-7	CASSVEGNSYEQYF	TGTGCCAGCAGCGTAGAAGGAAACTCCTACGAGCAGTACTTC
-	TRBV4-3	-	TRBJ1-2	CASSPGMLNYGYTF	TGCGCCAGCAGCCCGGGGATGTTGAACTATGGCTACACCTTC
few	TRBV7-2	-	TRBJ2-1	CASSFVAGVYNEQFF	TGTGCCAGCAGCTTTGTGGCAGGGGTTTACAATGAGCAGTTCTTC
many	TRBV7-8	TRBD1	TRBJ1-1	CASSLAATGGSEAFF	TGTGCCAGCAGCTTAGCCGCAACAGGGGGCAGTGAAGCTTTCTTT
-	TRBV20-1	-	TRBJ2-1	CSARGAGYNEQFF	TGCAGTGCCCGGGGGGCAGGTTACAATGAGCAGTTCTTC
-	TRBV20-1	TRBD1	TRBJ1-6	CSAWDSSSYNSPLHF	TGCAGTGCTTGGGACAGTAGCTCCTATAATTCACCCCTCCACTTT
few	TRBV29-1	TRBD2	TRBJ2-1	CSVGLAGAPEQFF	TGCAGCGTAGGGCTAGCGGGGGCCCCGGAGCAGTTCTTC
-	TRBV5-1	-	TRBJ1-1	CASSFGGLRTEAFF	TGCGCCAGCAGCTTTGGGGGTCTGCGCACTGAAGCTTTCTTT
-	TRBV2	-	TRBJ2-3	CASSGTRGTQYF	TGTGCCAGCAGTGGGACACGGGGCACGCAGTATTTT
-	TRBV20-1	-	TRBJ2-5	CSARTEVHETQYF	TGCAGTGCAAGGACGGAGGTACACGAGACCCAGTACTTC
-	TRBV29-1	-	TRBJ2-3	CSVEDRGSSTDTQYF	TGCAGCGTTGAAGATCGGGGCAGTAGCACAGATACGCAGTATTTT
-	TRBV2	-	TRBJ2-3	CATNRDWSTDTQYF	TGTGCCACCAACAGGGACTGGAGCACAGATACGCAGTATTTT
few	TRBV6-5	-	TRBJ1-2	CASSALVGGYTF	TGTGCCAGCAGCGCCCTTGTAGGGGGCTACACCTTC
few	TRBV2	-	TRBJ2-5	CASSDGPFQETQYF	TGTGCCAGCAGTGATGGCCCCTTCCAAGAGACCCAGTACTTC
few	TRBV6-5	-	TRBJ2-7	CASSYGWRYEQYF	TGTGCCAGCAGTTACGGGTGGAGGTACGAGCAGTACTTC
few	TRBV5-1	TRBD2	TRBJ2-5	CASALGTSGGLQETQYF	TGCGCCAGCGCACTCGGGACTAGCGGGGGTTTGCAAGAGACCCAGTACTTC
-	TRBV12-3/TRBV12-4	-	TRBJ2-5	CASSFTAGQETQYF	TGTGCCAGCAGTTTTACTGCGGGTCAAGAGACCCAGTACTTC
-	TRBV6-1	-	TRBJ1-5	CASSGQRVQPQHF	TGTGCCAGCAGTGGCCAACGGGTCCAGCCCCAGCATTTT
-	TRBV7-2	TRBD1	TRBJ1-2	CASSFTTGDYGYTF	TGTGCCAGCAGCTTCACGACAGGGGATTATGGCTACACCTTC
-	TRBV4-2	TRBD1	TRBJ2-7	CASSQEGQNLREQYF	TGTGCCAGCAGCCAAGAGGGACAGAACTTACGCGAGCAGTACTTC